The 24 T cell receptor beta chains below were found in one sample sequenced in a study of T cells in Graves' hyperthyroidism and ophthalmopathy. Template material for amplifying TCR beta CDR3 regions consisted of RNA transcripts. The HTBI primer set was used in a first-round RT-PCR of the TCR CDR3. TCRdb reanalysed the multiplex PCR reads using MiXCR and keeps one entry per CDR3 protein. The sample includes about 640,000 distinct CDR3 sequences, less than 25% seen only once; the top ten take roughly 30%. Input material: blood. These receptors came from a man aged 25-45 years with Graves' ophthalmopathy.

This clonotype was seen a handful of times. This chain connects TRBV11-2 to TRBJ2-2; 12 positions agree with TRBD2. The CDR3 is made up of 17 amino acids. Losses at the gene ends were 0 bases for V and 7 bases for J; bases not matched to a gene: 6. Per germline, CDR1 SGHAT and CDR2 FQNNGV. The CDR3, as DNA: TGTGCCAGCAGCTTAGATACTAGCGGGAGGCCGCTCGGGGAGCTGTTTTTT. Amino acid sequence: CASSLDTSGRPLGELFF.

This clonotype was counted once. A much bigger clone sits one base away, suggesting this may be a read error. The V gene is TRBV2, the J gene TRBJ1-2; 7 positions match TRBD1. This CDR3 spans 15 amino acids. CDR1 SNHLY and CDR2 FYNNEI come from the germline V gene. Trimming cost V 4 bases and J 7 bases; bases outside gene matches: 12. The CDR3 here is CASSVPGQIGCGYTF. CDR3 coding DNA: TGTGCCAGCAGTGTACCGGGACAGATTGGATGTGGCTACACCTTC. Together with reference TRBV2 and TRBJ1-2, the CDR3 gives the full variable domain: EPEVTQTPSHQVTQMGQEVILRCVPISNHLYFYWYRQILGQKVEFLVSFYNNEISEKSEIFDDQFSVERPDGSNFTLKIRSTKLEDSAMYFCASSVPGQIGCGYTFGSGTRLTVV.

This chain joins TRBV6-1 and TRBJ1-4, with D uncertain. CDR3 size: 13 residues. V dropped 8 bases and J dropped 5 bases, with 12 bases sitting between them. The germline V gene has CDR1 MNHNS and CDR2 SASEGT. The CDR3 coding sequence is TGTGCCAGCGGTGCGGACGGGAATGAAAAACTGTTTTTT. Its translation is CASGADGNEKLFF.

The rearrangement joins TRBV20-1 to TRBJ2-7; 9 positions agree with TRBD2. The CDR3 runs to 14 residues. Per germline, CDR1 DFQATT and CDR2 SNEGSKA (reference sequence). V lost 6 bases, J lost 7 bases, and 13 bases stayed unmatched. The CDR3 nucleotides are TGCAGTGCCAGATCCCTAGCGGGGCAGAGAGAGCAGTACTTC. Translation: CSARSLAGQREQYF.

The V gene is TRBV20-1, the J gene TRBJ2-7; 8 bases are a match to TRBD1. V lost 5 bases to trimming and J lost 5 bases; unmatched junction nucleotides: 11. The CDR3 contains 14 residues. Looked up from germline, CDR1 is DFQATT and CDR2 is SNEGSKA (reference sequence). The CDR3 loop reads CSAGERTGLHEQYF. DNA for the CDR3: TGCAGTGCTGGGGAAAGGACAGGGCTCCACGAGCAGTACTTC.

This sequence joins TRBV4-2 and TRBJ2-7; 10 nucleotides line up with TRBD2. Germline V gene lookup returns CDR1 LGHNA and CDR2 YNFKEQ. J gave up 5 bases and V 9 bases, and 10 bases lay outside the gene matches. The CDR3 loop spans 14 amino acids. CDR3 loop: CASGLAGARNEQYF. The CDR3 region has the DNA TGTGCCAGTGGGCTAGCGGGAGCTCGGAACGAGCAGTACTTC.

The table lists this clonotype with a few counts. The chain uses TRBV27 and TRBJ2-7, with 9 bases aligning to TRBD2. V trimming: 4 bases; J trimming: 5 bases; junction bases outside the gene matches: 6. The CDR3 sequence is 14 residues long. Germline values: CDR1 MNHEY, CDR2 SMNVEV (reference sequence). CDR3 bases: TGTGCCAGCAGTTACACCGGGACTAGCAACGAGCAGTACTTC. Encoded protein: CASSYTGTSNEQYF.

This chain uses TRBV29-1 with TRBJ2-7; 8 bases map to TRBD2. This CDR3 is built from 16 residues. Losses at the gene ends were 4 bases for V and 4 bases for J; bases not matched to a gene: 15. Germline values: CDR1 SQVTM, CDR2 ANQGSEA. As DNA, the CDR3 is TGCAGCGTTGTGGGAGCGGGCGGGAGGTCCGGGTACGAGCAGTACTTC. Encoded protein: CSVVGAGGRSGYEQYF.

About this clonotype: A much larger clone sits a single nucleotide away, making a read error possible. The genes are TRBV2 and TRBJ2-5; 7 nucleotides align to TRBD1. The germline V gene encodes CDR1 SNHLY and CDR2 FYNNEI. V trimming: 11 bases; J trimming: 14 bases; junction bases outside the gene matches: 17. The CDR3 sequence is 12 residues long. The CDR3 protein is CAGYSGLTGKYF. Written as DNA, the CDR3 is TGTGCCGGCTACTCGGGGTTGACAGGGAAATACTTC.

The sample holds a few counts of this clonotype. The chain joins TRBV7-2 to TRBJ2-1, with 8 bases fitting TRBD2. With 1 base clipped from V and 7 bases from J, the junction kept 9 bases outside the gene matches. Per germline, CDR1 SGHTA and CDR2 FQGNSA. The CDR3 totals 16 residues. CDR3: CASSLEAGALGNEQFF. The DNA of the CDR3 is TGTGCCAGCAGCTTAGAAGCGGGGGCTTTGGGGAATGAGCAGTTCTTC.

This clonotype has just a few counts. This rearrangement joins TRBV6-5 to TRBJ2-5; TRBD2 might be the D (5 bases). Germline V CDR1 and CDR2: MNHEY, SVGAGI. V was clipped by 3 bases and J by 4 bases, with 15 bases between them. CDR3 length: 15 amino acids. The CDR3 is CASSYLVGDSETQYF. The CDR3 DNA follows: TGTGCCAGCAGTTATTTAGTGGGAGATTCAGAGACCCAGTACTTC.

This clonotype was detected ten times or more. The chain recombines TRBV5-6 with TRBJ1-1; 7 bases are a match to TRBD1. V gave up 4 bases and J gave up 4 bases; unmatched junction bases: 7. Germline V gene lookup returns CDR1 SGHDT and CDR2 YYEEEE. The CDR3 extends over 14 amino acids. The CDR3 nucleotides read TGTGCCAGCAGCATTGCTACAGGGGCCACTGAAGCTTTCTTT. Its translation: CASSIATGATEAFF.

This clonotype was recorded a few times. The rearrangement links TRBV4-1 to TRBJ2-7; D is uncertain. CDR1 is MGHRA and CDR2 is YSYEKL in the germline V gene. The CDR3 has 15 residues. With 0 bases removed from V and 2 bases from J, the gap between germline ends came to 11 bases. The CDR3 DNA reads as TGCGCCAGCAGCCAAGATGCTGGCGTGACCTACGAGCAGTACTTC. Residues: CASSQDAGVTYEQYF.

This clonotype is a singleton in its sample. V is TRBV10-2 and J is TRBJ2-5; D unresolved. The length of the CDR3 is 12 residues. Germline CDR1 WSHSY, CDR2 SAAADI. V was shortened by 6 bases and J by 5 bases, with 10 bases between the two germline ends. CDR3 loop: CASRGNGETQYF. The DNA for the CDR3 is TGCGCCAGCAGGGGCAATGGTGAGACCCAGTACTTC.

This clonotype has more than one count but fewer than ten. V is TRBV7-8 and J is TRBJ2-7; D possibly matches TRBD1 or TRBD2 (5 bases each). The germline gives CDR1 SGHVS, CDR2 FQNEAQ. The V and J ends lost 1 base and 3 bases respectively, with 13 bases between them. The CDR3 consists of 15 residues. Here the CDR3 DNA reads TGTGCCAGCAGCTTAGTCGAGGGGCCCCTCTACGAGCAGTACTTC. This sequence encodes CASSLVEGPLYEQYF.

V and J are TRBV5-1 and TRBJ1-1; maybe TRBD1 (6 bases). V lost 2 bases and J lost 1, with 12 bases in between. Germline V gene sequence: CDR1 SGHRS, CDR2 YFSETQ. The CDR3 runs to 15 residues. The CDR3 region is CASSLSVTGNTEAFF. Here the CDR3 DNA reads TGCGCCAGCAGCTTAAGCGTGACAGGGAACACTGAAGCTTTCTTT. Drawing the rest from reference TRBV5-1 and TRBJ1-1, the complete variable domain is KAGVTQTPRYLIKTRGQQVTLSCSPISGHRSVSWYQQTPGQGLQFLFEYFSETQRNKGNFPGRFSGRQFSNSRSEMNVSTLELGDSALYLCASSLSVTGNTEAFFGQGTRLTVV.

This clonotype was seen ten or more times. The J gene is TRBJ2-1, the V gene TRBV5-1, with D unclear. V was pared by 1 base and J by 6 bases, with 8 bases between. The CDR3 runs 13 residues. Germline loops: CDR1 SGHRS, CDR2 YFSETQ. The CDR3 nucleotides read TGCGCCAGCAGCTTGCTCGGCGCCAATGAGCAGTTCTTC. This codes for CASSLLGANEQFF.

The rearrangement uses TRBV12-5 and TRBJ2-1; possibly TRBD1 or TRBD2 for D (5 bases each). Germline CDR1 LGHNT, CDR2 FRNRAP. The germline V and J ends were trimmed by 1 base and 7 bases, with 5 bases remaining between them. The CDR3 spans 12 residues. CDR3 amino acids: CASGLGGNEQFF. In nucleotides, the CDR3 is TGTGCTAGTGGTTTGGGGGGGAATGAGCAGTTCTTC. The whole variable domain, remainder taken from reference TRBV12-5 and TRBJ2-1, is DARVTQTPRHKVTEMGQEVTMRCQPILGHNTVFWYRQTMMQGLELLAYFRNRAPLDDSGMPKDRFSAEMPDATLATLKIQPSEPRDSAVYFCASGLGGNEQFFGPGTRLTVL.

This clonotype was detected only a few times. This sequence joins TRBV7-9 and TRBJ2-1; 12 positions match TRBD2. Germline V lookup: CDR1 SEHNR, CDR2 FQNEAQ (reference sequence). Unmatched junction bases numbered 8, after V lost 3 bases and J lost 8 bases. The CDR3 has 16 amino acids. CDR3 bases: TGTGCCAGCAGCTTGGCCGGGACTAGCGGGTTGGATGAGCAGTTCTTC. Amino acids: CASSLAGTSGLDEQFF.

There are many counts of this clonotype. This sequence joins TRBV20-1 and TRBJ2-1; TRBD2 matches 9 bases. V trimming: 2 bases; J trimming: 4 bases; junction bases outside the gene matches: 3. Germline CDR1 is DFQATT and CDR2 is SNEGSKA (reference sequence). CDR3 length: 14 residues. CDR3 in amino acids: CSARLAGRYNEQFF. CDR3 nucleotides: TGCAGTGCTAGACTAGCGGGAAGGTACAATGAGCAGTTCTTC.

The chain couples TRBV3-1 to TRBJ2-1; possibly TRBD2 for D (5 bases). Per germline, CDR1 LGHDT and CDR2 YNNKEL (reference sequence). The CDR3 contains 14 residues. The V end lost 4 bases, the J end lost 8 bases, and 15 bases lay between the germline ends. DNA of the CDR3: TGTGCCAGCAGCCTTAAAGGTATGAGGGATGAGCAGTTCTTC. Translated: CASSLKGMRDEQFF.

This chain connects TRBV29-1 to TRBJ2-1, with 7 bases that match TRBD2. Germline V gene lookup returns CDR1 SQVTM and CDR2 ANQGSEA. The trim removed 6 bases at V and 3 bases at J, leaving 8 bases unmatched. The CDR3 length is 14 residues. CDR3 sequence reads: CSVTGTTVYNEQFF. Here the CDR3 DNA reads TGCAGCGTCACCGGGACTACCGTCTACAATGAGCAGTTCTTC.

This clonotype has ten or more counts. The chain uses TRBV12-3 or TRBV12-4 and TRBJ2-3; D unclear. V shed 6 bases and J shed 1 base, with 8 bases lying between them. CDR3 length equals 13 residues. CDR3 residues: CASSLFGTDTQYF. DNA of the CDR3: TGTGCCAGCAGCTTATTTGGCACAGATACGCAGTATTTT.

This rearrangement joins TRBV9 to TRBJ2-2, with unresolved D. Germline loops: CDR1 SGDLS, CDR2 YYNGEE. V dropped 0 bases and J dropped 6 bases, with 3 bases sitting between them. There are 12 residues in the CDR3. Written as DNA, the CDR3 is TGTGCCAGCAGCGTAGACTCCGGGGAGCTGTTTTTT. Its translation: CASSVDSGELFF. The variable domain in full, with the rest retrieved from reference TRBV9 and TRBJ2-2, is DSGVTQTPKHLITATGQRVTLRCSPRSGDLSVYWYQQSLDQGLQFLIQYYNGEERAKGNILERFSAQQFPDLHSELNLSSLELGDSALYFCASSVDSGELFFGEGSRLTVL.